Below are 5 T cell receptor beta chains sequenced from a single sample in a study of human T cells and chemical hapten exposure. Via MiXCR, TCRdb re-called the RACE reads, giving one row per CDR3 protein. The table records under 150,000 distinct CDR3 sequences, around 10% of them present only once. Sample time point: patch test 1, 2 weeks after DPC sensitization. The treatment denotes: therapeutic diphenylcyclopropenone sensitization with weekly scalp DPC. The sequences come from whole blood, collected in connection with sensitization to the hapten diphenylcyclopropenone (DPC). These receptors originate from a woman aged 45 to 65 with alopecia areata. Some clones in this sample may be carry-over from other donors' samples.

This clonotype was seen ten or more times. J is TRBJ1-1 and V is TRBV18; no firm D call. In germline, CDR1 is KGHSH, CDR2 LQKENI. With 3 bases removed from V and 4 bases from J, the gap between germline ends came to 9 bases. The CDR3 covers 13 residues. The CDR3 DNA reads TGTGCCAGCTCACCTCTGGAGGGCACTGAAGCTTTCTTT. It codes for CASSPLEGTEAFF.

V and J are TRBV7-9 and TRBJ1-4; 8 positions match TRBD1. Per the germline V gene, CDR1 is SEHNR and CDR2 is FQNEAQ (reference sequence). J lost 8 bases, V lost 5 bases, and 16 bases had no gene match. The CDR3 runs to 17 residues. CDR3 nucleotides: TGTGCCAGCAGCCCCAGCCTGGGTCAGGGGGCATTCGAAAAACTGTTTTTT. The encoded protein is CASSPSLGQGAFEKLFF.

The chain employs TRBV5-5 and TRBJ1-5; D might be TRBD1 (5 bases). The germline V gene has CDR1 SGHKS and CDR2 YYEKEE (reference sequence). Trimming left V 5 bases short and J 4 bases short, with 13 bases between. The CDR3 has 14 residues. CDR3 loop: CASRRGNGNQPQHF. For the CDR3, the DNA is TGTGCCAGCAGAAGGGGAAACGGGAATCAGCCCCAGCATTTT.

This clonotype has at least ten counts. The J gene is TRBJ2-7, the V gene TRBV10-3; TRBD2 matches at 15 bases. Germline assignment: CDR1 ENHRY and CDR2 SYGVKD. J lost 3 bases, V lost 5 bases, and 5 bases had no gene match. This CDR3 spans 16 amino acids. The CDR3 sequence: CAISSGTSGGSYEQYF. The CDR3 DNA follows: TGTGCCATCAGTTCCGGGACTAGCGGGGGGAGCTACGAGCAGTACTTC.

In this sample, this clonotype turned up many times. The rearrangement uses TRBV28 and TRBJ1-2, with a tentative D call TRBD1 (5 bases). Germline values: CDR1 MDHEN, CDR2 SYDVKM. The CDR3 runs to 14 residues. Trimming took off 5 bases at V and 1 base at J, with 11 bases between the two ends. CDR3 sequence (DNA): TGTGCCAGCAGTCAACCGGGGGGTAACTATGGCTACACCTTC. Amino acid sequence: CASSQPGGNYGYTF.